Described below is a single T cell receptor beta chain sequence and its context. This record belongs to a study of CD8+ T cells in alopecia areata. The CDR3 sequence is 11 residues long. V lost 4 bases and J lost 10, with 8 bases in between. Germline V gene lookup returns CDR1 MDHEN and CDR2 SYDVKM. Treatment described: oral pan-JAK inhibitor, 5-10 mg twice daily. Sequencing used cDNA as its template, made by extracting RNA and reverse transcribing it. Only in-frame clones appear in the TCRdb table, and some are missing; sequencing was by immunoSEQ multiplex PCR. The sample includes around 210,000 clones, roughly 64% of them seen just once.

The receptor's source is a human donor with alopecia areata. Sequences were derived from CD4+ T cells sorted from blood, sampled at week 4, from a patient treated with tofacitinib. The chain joins TRBV28 to TRBJ2-1; weak D call: TRBD2 (6 bases). The CDR3 protein is CASSWAGEQFF. The DNA of the CDR3 is TGTGCCAGCAGTTGGGCGGGGGAGCAGTTCTTC.